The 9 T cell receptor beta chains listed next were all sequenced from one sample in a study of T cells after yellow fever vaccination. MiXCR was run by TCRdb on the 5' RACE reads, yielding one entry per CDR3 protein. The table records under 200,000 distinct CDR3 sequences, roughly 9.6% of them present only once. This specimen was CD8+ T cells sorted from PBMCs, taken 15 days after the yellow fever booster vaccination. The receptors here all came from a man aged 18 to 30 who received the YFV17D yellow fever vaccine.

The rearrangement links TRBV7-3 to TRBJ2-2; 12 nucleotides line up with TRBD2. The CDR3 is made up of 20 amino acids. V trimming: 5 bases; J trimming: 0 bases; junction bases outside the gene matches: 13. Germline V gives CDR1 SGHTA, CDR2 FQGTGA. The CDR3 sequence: CASSPKSRGLAGPNTGELFF. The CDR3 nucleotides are TGTGCCAGCAGCCCCAAAAGCAGGGGACTAGCGGGCCCGAACACCGGGGAGCTGTTTTTT.

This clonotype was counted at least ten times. This CDR3 is CASSQIQRMNTEAFF. The CDR3, as DNA: TGCGCCAGCAGCCAGATACAGAGAATGAACACTGAAGCTTTCTTT. J is TRBJ1-1 and V is TRBV4-1; D gene uncertain. Germline CDR1 reads MGHRA; CDR2 reads YSYEKL. V dropped 3 bases and J dropped 0 bases, with 11 bases sitting between them. The CDR3 is 15 amino acids.

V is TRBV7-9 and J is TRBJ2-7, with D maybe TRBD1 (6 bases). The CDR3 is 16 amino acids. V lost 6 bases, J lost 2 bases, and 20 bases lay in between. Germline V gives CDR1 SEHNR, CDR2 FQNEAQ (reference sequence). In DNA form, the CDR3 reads TGTGCCAGCAGTCCTTCCGACAGGCCTCTTCCCTACGAGCAGTACTTC. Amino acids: CASSPSDRPLPYEQYF.

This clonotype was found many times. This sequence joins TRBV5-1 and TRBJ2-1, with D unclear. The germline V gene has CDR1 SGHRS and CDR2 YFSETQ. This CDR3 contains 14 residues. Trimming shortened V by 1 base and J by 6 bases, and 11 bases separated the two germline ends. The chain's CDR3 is CASSLPGPLNEQFF. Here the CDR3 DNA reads TGCGCCAGCAGCTTGCCCGGGCCTCTCAATGAGCAGTTCTTC.

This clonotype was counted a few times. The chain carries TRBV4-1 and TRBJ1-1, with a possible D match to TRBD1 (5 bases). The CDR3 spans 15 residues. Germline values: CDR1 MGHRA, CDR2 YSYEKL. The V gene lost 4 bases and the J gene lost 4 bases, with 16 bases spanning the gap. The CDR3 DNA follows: TGCGCCAGCAGCCCTTGGGGCAGGGTGTTCACTGAAGCTTTCTTT. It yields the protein CASSPWGRVFTEAFF.

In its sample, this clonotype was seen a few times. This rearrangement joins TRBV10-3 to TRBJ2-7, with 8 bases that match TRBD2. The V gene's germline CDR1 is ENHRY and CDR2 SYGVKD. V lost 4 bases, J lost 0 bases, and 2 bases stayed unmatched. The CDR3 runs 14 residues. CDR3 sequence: CAISAAGGSYEQYV. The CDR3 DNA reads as TGTGCCATCAGTGCCGCGGGGGGCTCCTACGAGCAGTACGTC.

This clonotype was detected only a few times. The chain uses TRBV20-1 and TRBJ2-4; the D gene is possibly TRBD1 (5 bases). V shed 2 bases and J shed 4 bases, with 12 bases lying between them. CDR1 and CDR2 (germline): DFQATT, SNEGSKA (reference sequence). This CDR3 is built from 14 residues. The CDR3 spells CSARLLREKNIQYF. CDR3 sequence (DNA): TGCAGTGCTAGACTACTCAGGGAAAAAAACATTCAGTACTTC.

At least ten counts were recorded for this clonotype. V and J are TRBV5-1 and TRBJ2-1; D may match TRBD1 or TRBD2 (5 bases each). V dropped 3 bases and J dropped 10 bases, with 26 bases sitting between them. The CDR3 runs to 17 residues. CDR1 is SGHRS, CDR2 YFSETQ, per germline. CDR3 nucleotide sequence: TGCGCCAGCAGCTCCCTTGGGGCAGGGTACGGGGATGGAGAGCAGTTCTTC. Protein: CASSSLGAGYGDGEQFF.

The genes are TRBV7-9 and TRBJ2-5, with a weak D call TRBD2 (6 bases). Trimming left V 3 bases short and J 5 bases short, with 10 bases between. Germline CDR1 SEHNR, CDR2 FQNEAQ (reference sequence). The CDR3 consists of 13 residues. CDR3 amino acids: CASSFPGRETQYF. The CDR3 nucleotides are TGTGCCAGCAGCTTTCCAGGGAGGGAGACCCAGTACTTC.